The 10 T cell receptor beta chains below were found in one sample sequenced in a study of T-cell memory formation after mild COVID-19. TCRdb independently ran MiXCR on the 5' RACE reads; one entry per CDR3 protein. Altogether around 200,000 distinct CDR3 sequences are present, approximately 17% being singletons, with the ten largest covering roughly 3.8%. Sequenced material: PBMCs or a T cell subset sorted from them (not recorded which). Source of these receptors: a young man who had mild COVID-19 (a few samples of this study predate the infection). Cell type and time point are not known.

V and J are TRBV5-1 and TRBJ1-3; no clear D. Trimming cost V 1 base and J 5 bases, with 7 bases left between them. Per the germline V gene, CDR1 is SGHRS and CDR2 is YFSETQ. The CDR3 runs to 13 residues. Here the CDR3 DNA reads TGCGCCAGCAGCTTGCCCGGACGAAACACCATATATTTT. This translates into CASSLPGRNTIYF.

The chain combines TRBV5-1 with TRBJ2-3; D may be TRBD1 or TRBD2 (5 bases each). Germline assignment: CDR1 SGHRS and CDR2 YFSETQ. The V and J ends lost 3 bases and 0 bases respectively, with 14 bases between them. This CDR3 is 16 amino acids long. The CDR3 loop is CASSSRRDGSTDTQYF. CDR3 bases: TGCGCCAGCAGCTCCCGACGGGACGGAAGCACAGATACGCAGTATTTT.

This clonotype was detected ten times or more. The genes are TRBV5-1 and TRBJ2-3, with D possibly being TRBD1 (5 bases). The germline V and J ends were trimmed by 1 base and 4 bases, with 10 bases remaining between them. The CDR3 loop spans 14 amino acids. CDR1 is SGHRS, CDR2 YFSETQ, per germline. The CDR3 protein is CASSLFTGPDTQYF. DNA for the CDR3: TGCGCCAGCAGCTTGTTCACAGGCCCAGATACGCAGTATTTT.

V gene TRBV5-1 combines with J gene TRBJ2-5, with 9 bases matching TRBD1. V lost 4 bases to trimming and J lost 2 bases; unmatched junction nucleotides: 6. This CDR3 contains 15 residues. Germline CDR1 and CDR2: SGHRS and YFSETQ. The CDR3, as DNA: TGCGCCAGCAGCGCGACAGGGGGTCGACAAGAGACCCAGTACTTC. Translating it yields CASSATGGRQETQYF.

The rearrangement uses TRBV10-1 and TRBJ2-5; 7 positions match TRBD1. The CDR3 is 16 amino acids. Unmatched junction bases numbered 14, after V lost 5 bases and J lost 5 bases. Germline CDR1 and CDR2: WNHNN and SYGVQD (reference sequence). Here the CDR3 reads CASSSERQGPWETQYF. The CDR3 DNA sequence: TGCGCCAGCAGTTCAGAACGACAGGGTCCGTGGGAGACCCAGTACTTC.

At least ten counts were recorded for this clonotype. This chain connects TRBV5-1 to TRBJ2-7; 10 bases align to TRBD2. CDR1 and CDR2 from the germline V gene are SGHRS and YFSETQ. The CDR3 is 15 amino acids. Germline trimming cut 4 bases from V and 0 bases from J; bases unmatched to any gene: 4. The CDR3: CASSAQRGGSYEQYF. Written as DNA, the CDR3 is TGCGCCAGCAGCGCCCAGCGGGGGGGCTCCTACGAGCAGTACTTC.

The chain joins TRBV12-3 or TRBV12-4 to TRBJ2-5, with TRBD1 identical over 7 bases. The CDR3 totals 15 residues. V was clipped by 8 bases and J by 2 bases; unmatched bases: 11. The CDR3 protein is CASGANRGTQETQYF. The CDR3 DNA is TGTGCCAGCGGTGCGAACAGGGGCACGCAAGAGACCCAGTACTTC.

The table lists this clonotype with many counts. This chain uses TRBV7-9 with TRBJ1-2; 9 bases are shared with TRBD1. Per the germline V gene, CDR1 is SEHNR and CDR2 is FQNEAQ (reference sequence). The CDR3 is made up of 16 amino acids. Trimming cost V 2 bases and J 0 bases; bases outside gene matches: 4. CDR3 in amino acids: CASSLNRGRTNYGYTF. The CDR3 bases are TGTGCCAGCAGCTTAAACAGGGGGCGAACTAACTATGGCTACACCTTC. Filled out from reference TRBV7-9 and TRBJ1-2, the complete variable domain reads DTGVSQNPRHKITKRGQNVTFRCDPISEHNRLYWYRQTLGQGPEFLTYFQNEAQLEKSRLLSDRFSAERPKGSFSTLEIQRTEQGDSAMYLCASSLNRGRTNYGYTFGSGTRLTVV.

V and J are TRBV27 and TRBJ2-5; 11 nucleotides align to TRBD2. Germline lookup yields CDR1 MNHEY and CDR2 SMNVEV (reference sequence). V gave up 6 bases and J gave up 5 bases; unmatched junction bases: 14. The CDR3 sequence is 17 residues long. Written as DNA, the CDR3 is TGTGCCAGCAGCCCACTAGCGGGGGCCACCCGAGTGGAGACCCAGTACTTC. As protein: CASSPLAGATRVETQYF.

This chain links TRBV7-3 with TRBJ2-2; 8 bases map to TRBD2. With 5 bases clipped from V and 6 bases from J, the junction kept 11 bases outside the gene matches. This CDR3 region has 16 residues. The V gene's germline CDR1 is SGHTA and CDR2 FQGTGA. The CDR3 nucleotides read TGTGCCAGCAGCAGCCTACCCGGGGGGGGAGCCGGGGAGCTGTTTTTT. As protein: CASSSLPGGGAGELFF.